Listed here are 23 T cell receptor beta chains from one sample, sequenced in a study of response to subunit inactivated influenza vaccine. One entry per CDR3 protein, called by TCRdb with MiXCR from the RT-PCR reads. The sample lists a few hundred thousand distinct CDR3 sequences; roughly 22% were seen once. Source: PBMCs from blood, taken around 22 months after vaccination. All receptors come from a man aged 50-75 years who received an inactivated influenza vaccine.

This clonotype occurred a few times. The chain links TRBV2 to TRBJ2-1, with 11 bases matching TRBD2. Losses at the gene ends were 0 bases for V and 4 bases for J; bases not matched to a gene: 17. The CDR3 length is 21 residues. Germline values: CDR1 SNHLY, CDR2 FYNNEI. The CDR3 DNA sequence: TGTGCCAGCAGTGAAGCAGTGGTCGGTTGGGCTAGCGGGAGGACTTACAATGAGCAGTTCTTC. This sequence encodes CASSEAVVGWASGRTYNEQFF. Full variable domain (outside the CDR3, taken from reference TRBV2 and TRBJ2-1): EPEVTQTPSHQVTQMGQEVILRCVPISNHLYFYWYRQILGQKVEFLVSFYNNEISEKSEIFDDQFSVERPDGSNFTLKIRSTKLEDSAMYFCASSEAVVGWASGRTYNEQFFGPGTRLTVL.

This clonotype was seen only a few times. The DNA for the CDR3 is TGCGCCAGCAGCTTGGGGGGGAGCTCTGGGGCCAACGTCCTGACTTTC. Its translation: CASSLGGSSGANVLTF. V usage is TRBV5-1 and J usage is TRBJ2-6; the D gene could be TRBD1 or TRBD2 (5 bases each). The V end lost 0 bases, the J end lost 0 bases, and 7 bases lay between the germline ends. Germline V gene sequence: CDR1 SGHRS, CDR2 YFSETQ. This CDR3 has 16 residues.

This clonotype was detected many times. The chain is built from TRBV6-5 and TRBJ1-6; 9 nucleotides match TRBD1. Looked up from germline, CDR1 is MNHEY and CDR2 is SVGAGI. The V and J ends lost 2 bases and 9 bases, in that order; junction bases with no gene match: 14. The CDR3 consists of 18 residues. In nucleotides, the CDR3 is TGTGCCAGCAGTTACCTAGGGGGGAACAGGGGGCGCGGTTCACCCCTCCACTTT. Amino acids: CASSYLGGNRGRGSPLHF.

This rearrangement joins TRBV5-1 to TRBJ2-1; D gene ambiguous. V shed 0 bases and J shed 12 bases, with 22 bases lying between them. The CDR3 extends over 16 amino acids. The germline CDR1 and CDR2 sequences are SGHRS and YFSETQ. Written as DNA, the CDR3 is TGCGCCAGCAGCTTGGACACGAACCCTCGGATTCGAGGGCAGTTCTTC. Amino acid sequence: CASSLDTNPRIRGQFF.

This sequence joins TRBV10-3 and TRBJ1-5; 7 nucleotides line up with TRBD1. The CDR3 consists of 13 residues. Unmatched junction bases numbered 7, after V lost 10 bases and J lost 4 bases. Germline V lookup: CDR1 ENHRY, CDR2 SYGVKD. The CDR3 region is CATQGRINQPQHF. The CDR3 nucleotides read TGTGCCACACAGGGGAGAATTAATCAGCCCCAGCATTTT.

The chain carries TRBV20-1 and TRBJ2-7, with TRBD2 matching over 10 bases. CDR1 and CDR2 from the germline V gene are DFQATT and SNEGSKA (reference sequence). V trimming: 5 bases; J trimming: 3 bases; junction bases outside the gene matches: 10. This CDR3 is built from 15 residues. The CDR3 DNA is TGCAGTGCTCCCCACAGCGCTAGCGGGAGCTACGAGCAGTACTTC. Amino acid sequence: CSAPHSASGSYEQYF.

The chain has TRBV2 and TRBJ2-3, with 9 bases that match TRBD2. The V and J ends lost 4 bases and 4 bases, in that order; junction bases with no gene match: 9. The germline V gene has CDR1 SNHLY and CDR2 FYNNEI. The CDR3 is 16 amino acids. CDR3 sequence (DNA): TGTGCCAGCAGTGCCCCGAGCGGGAGGTACTCAGATACGCAGTATTTT. Translation gives CASSAPSGRYSDTQYF.

This clonotype was observed at least ten times. This chain connects TRBV10-3 to TRBJ1-5, with 9 bases aligning to TRBD1. Trimming took 8 bases from V and 0 from J; bases not matched to a gene: 5. Germline CDR1 is ENHRY and CDR2 is SYGVKD. This CDR3 comprises 15 residues. In DNA form, the CDR3 reads TGTGCCATCGGGACAGGGACCGCTAGCAATCAGCCCCAGCATTTT. The encoded protein is CAIGTGTASNQPQHF.

This clonotype was observed a handful of times. This chain joins TRBV4-1 and TRBJ1-1, with 10 bases that match TRBD1. The CDR3 totals 15 residues. The germline CDR1 and CDR2 sequences are MGHRA and YSYEKL. With V trimmed by 2 bases and J by 1 base, 1 base remained unmatched. The DNA for the CDR3 is TGCGCCAGCAGCCAACGGGACAGGGGGAACACTGAAGCTTTCTTT. This codes for CASSQRDRGNTEAFF.

The chain joins TRBV20-1 to TRBJ1-1; no definite D call. This CDR3 spans 12 amino acids. Germline values: CDR1 DFQATT, CDR2 SNEGSKA (reference sequence). CDR3 protein: CGKVRSYTEAFF. The CDR3 DNA follows: TGCGGAAAAGTACGGTCTTACACTGAAGCTTTCTTT.

This clonotype was picked up a small number of times. V is TRBV28 and J is TRBJ1-3; D ambiguous. V lost 11 bases, J lost 0 bases, and 8 bases lay in between. CDR1 and CDR2 from the germline V gene are MDHEN and SYDVKM. The CDR3 has 12 residues. This CDR3 is CASRTSGNTIYF. The CDR3 DNA is TGTGCCTCCCGGACCTCTGGAAACACCATATATTTT.

The V and J genes are TRBV4-3 and TRBJ1-4; 9 nucleotides match TRBD1. The CDR3 runs to 17 residues. Trimming at V came to 0 bases and at J to 8 bases, leaving 10 bases not matched to a gene. From germline, CDR1 is LGHNA and CDR2 YSLEER. The CDR3 coding sequence is TGCGCCAGCAGCCAAGATCCCGGGACAGGGTATGGGGAAAAACTGTTTTTT. Encoded protein: CASSQDPGTGYGEKLFF.

This clonotype came up a few times. The V call is TRBV4-2, the J call TRBJ1-2; D call uncertain. V was pared by 0 bases and J by 2 bases, with 13 bases between. Germline assignment: CDR1 LGHNA and CDR2 YNFKEQ. The CDR3 contains 16 residues. The CDR3 region has the DNA TGTGCCAGCAGCCAAGATTCGGGGAGTAAGAACTATGGCTACACCTTC. Translated, it gives CASSQDSGSKNYGYTF.

This clonotype appeared a few times. Germline and junction disagree at one end, which may indicate a read error. The rearrangement links TRBV7-8 to TRBJ2-7; maybe TRBD2 (5 bases). CDR1 and CDR2 from the germline V gene are SGHVS and FQNEAQ. The CDR3 length is 13 residues. This chain's CDR3 is CASSLAISYEQYF. CDR3 DNA: TGTGCCAGCAGCCTAGCTATTTCCTACGAGCAGTACTTC.

The chain uses TRBV29-1 and TRBJ2-1, with D possibly matching TRBD2 (7 bases). The V gene lost 8 bases and the J gene lost 9 bases, with 23 bases spanning the gap. CDR1 is SQVTM, CDR2 ANQGSEA, per germline. The CDR3 sequence is 14 residues long. The CDR3 DNA sequence: TGCAGCCACACTAGGGGGAGGGCCTTGGGTGAGCAGTTCTTC. It specifies CSHTRGRALGEQFF.

In its sample, this clonotype was seen a few times. In DNA form, the CDR3 reads TGTGCCAGCAGCCAAATCCTCCCGGGTCAGGGAGGTTATGGCTACACCTTC. Encoded protein: CASSQILPGQGGYGYTF. The rearrangement joins TRBV4-2 to TRBJ1-2; possibly TRBD1 for D (5 bases). Trimming left V 2 bases short and J 5 bases short, with 21 bases between. The CDR3 consists of 17 residues. From germline, CDR1 is LGHNA and CDR2 YNFKEQ.

This rearrangement joins TRBV3-1 to TRBJ1-1; D uncertain. CDR1 and CDR2 from the germline V gene are LGHDT and YNNKEL (reference sequence). The CDR3 has 18 amino acids. The V and J ends lost 0 bases and 0 bases respectively, with 17 bases between them. The CDR3 is CASSQDVRRVSMNTEAFF. In DNA, the CDR3 is TGTGCCAGCAGCCAAGATGTGCGCCGCGTTAGCATGAACACTGAAGCTTTCTTT.

The chain links TRBV6-4 to TRBJ2-3; D perhaps matches TRBD1 (5 bases). Germline CDR1 reads MRHNA; CDR2 reads SNTAGT. V lost 6 bases and J lost 2, with 15 bases in between. The CDR3 consists of 15 residues. The CDR3, as DNA: TGTGCCAGCAGCCGAGACAGTTACCCCACAGATACGCAGTATTTT. As protein: CASSRDSYPTDTQYF.

In its sample, this clonotype was seen once. V usage is TRBV5-1 and J usage is TRBJ2-1; 7 bases are a match to TRBD2. V gave up 4 bases and J gave up 7 bases; unmatched junction bases: 8. CDR3 length equals 14 residues. From germline, CDR1 is SGHRS and CDR2 YFSETQ. Written as DNA, the CDR3 is TGCGCCAGCAGCCCACGACTAGCAAGAAATGAGCAGTTCTTC. This encodes CASSPRLARNEQFF.

This clonotype is a singleton in its sample. The chain recombines TRBV20-1 with TRBJ2-2, with 7 bases matching TRBD1. Trimming cost V 6 bases and J 7 bases; bases outside gene matches: 11. The germline V gene encodes CDR1 DFQATT and CDR2 SNEGSKA (reference sequence). The CDR3 contains 14 residues. The CDR3 DNA is TGCAGTGCCAACCGGGGACAGTCGGTCGGGGAGCTGTTTTTT. Its translation: CSANRGQSVGELFF.

The genes are TRBV30 and TRBJ1-2; 7 bases fit TRBD1. V gave up 8 bases and J gave up 1 base; unmatched junction bases: 7. There are 13 residues in the CDR3. Germline values: CDR1 GTSNPN, CDR2 SVGIG (reference sequence). The CDR3 DNA follows: TGTGCCCTACAGGGGCGGAATAACTATGGCTACACCTTC. It translates to CALQGRNNYGYTF.

The table lists this clonotype with a few counts. The chain joins TRBV6-2 or TRBV6-3 to TRBJ1-5, with 8 nucleotides matching TRBD1. V lost 10 bases, J lost 1 base, and 21 bases stayed unmatched. Germline values: CDR1 MNHEY, CDR2 SVGEGT. CDR3 size: 19 residues. CDR3 nucleotides: TGTGCCACCTACGGAGCCCGGGACAGGCCGTTGTTCAGCAATCAGCCCCAGCATTTT. This sequence encodes CATYGARDRPLFSNQPQHF.

The chain couples TRBV19 to TRBJ2-1; TRBD2 aligns across 10 bases. Germline V lookup: CDR1 LNHDA, CDR2 SQIVND (reference sequence). The CDR3 is 16 amino acids. V was pared by 6 bases and J by 2 bases, with 7 bases of the junction left unmatched. The CDR3 loop is CASSRPGLAAYNEQFF. In DNA, the CDR3 is TGTGCCAGTAGCCGCCCCGGACTAGCGGCCTACAATGAGCAGTTCTTC.